This T cell receptor (beta chain) stems from a study of T cell repertoires in cytomegalovirus infection. Whole-study context: Well-studied HLA-B-restricted CMV epitopes were used in the study alongside recently identified HLA-C-restricted ones. Shared public TCR beta signatures pointed to both CMV infection and a matching HLA type. Study results and limitations: Ex vivo responses were dominated by HLA-C-restricted CMV-specific TCR beta clonotypes. CMV carriers having the relevant HLA were flagged by cumulative public TCR beta family frequency.

Notes on this clonotype: What it binds is not known.

TCRdb passed the reads through MiXCR, listing each CDR3 protein once. The repertoire holds about a million distinct CDR3 sequences, with roughly 31% as singletons. This sequence originates from a human donor in good health (CMV status not recorded). Some clones in this sample may be carry-over from other donors' samples. The specimen comprised cultured CD8+ T cells from PBMCs, sampled from culture after CMV antigen stimulation.

The CDR3 sequence: CASTREDREKLFF. In DNA form, the CDR3 reads TGCGCCAGCACCCGGGAGGATCGTGAAAAACTGTTTTTT. This chain joins TRBV5-1 and TRBJ1-4; no definite D call. Germline V CDR1 and CDR2: SGHRS, YFSETQ. The CDR3 extends over 13 amino acids. V lost 6 bases, J lost 7 bases, and 13 bases lay in between.